This T cell receptor (beta chain) was sequenced in a study of T cells in Graves' hyperthyroidism and ophthalmopathy. The overall study: Peripheral blood was obtained at initial diagnosis, preceding any treatment. Findings of the study overall: Separating ophthalmopathy from stable hyperthyroidism was achieved by a 13 V-J model.

Germline V gene lookup returns CDR1 SNHLY and CDR2 FYNNEI. The CDR3 runs to 15 residues. V trimming: 2 bases; J trimming: 10 bases; junction bases outside the gene matches: 8. PBMCs were collected from a roughly 10 ml volume of fresh peripheral blood. TCR beta CDR3 sequences were amplified from RNA transcripts. The HTBI primer set served for first-round RT-PCR of the TCR CDR3. A single record per CDR3 protein comes from TCRdb applying MiXCR to the multiplex PCR reads. In the table there are 360,000 or so distinct CDR3 sequences, about 19% of which are singletons. This clonotype was counted many times. Its target is not known.

What was sequenced was blood. This sequence joins TRBV2 and TRBJ1-6, with 7 bases identical to TRBD1. The sequence was obtained from a young woman with Graves' hyperthyroidism. DNA for the CDR3: TGTGCCAGCAGTGAATTAGGAGGGGGCGGCTCACCCCTCCACTTT. Translated: CASSELGGGGSPLHF.